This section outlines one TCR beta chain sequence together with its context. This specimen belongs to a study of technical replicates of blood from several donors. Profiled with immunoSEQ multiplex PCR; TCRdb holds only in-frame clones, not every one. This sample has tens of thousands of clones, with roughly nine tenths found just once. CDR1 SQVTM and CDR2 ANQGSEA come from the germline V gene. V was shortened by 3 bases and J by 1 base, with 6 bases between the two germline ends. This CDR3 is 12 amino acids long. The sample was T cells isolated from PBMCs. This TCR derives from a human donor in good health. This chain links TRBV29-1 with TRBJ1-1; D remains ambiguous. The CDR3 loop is CSVDGSNTEAFF. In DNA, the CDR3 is TGCAGCGTTGACGGGTCGAACACTGAAGCTTTCTTT.